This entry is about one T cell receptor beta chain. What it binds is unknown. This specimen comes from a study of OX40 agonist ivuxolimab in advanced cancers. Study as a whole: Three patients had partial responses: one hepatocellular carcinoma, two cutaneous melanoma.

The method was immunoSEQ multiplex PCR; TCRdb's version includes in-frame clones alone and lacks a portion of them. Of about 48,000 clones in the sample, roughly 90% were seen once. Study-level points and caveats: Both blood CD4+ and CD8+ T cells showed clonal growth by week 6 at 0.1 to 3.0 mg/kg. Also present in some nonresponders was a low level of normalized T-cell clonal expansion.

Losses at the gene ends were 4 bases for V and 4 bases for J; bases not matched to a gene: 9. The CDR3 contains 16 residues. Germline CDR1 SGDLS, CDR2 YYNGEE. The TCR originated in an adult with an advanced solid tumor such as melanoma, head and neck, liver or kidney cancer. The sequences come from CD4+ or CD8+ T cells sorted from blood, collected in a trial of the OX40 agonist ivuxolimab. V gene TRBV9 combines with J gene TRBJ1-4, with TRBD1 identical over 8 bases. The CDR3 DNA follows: TGTGCCAGCAGCCAGGGAGGACAGGGTATTAATGAAAAACTGTTTTTT. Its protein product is CASSQGGQGINEKLFF.